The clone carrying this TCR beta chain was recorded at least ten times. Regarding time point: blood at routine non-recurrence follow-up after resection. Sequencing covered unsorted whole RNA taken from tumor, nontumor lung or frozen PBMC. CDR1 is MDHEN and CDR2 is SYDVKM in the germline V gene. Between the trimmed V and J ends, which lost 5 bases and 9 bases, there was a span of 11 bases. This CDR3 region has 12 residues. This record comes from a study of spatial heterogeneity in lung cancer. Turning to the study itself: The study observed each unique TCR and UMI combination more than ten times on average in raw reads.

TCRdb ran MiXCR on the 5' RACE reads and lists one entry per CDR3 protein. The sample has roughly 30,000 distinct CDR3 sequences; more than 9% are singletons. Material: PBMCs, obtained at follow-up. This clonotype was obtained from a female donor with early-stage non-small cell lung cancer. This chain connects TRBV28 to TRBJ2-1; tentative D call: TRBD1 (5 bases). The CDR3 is CASSLTQGEQFF. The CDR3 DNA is TGTGCCAGCAGTCTAACTCAGGGTGAGCAGTTCTTC.